The entry below describes one T cell receptor (beta chain). The table came from immunoSEQ multiplex PCR; TCRdb's copy has only in-frame clones and leaves some out. The data hold approximately 250,000 clones, with 75% to 90% observed a single time. This specimen belongs to a study of blood T cell repertoires in COVID-19. Overall study context: Sources were T cells, B-cell-depleted T cells, or PBMCs; the material itself was cDNA or gDNA.

The CDR3 consists of 14 residues. The V end was cut by 0 bases, the J end by 9 bases, with 12 bases between. CDR1 and CDR2 (germline): LNHNV, YYDKDF (reference sequence). What was sequenced was peripheral blood. This clonotype originated in a human donor in a cohort sampled during active COVID-19. The J gene is TRBJ2-1, the V gene TRBV15; TRBD2 might be the D (6 bases). The CDR3 nucleotides read TGTGCCACCAGCAGAGATCCGGGAGCGCCTGAGCAGTTCTTC. Translated, it gives CATSRDPGAPEQFF.